These T cell receptor beta chains were read from a single sample in a study of blood T cell repertoires in COVID-19. This table comes from immunoSEQ multiplex PCR, and its TCRdb copy is limited to in-frame clones, with some not included. The sample contains about 200,000 clones, about 90% of which appear only once. Material: PBMCs or T cells enriched from blood (not recorded which). These receptors all come from a young woman who had recovered from COVID-19. The CDR3 runs from the conserved cysteine through the conserved F or W. Each record gives: CDR3 protein, CDR3 DNA, CDR3 length, V gene, clone size, D gene, J gene. The D gene is left open where the match is weak. Size tells how often a clone was seen (once, few, many) or the class of an expanded clone, and some rows leave it out.

CDR3 protein: CASSPRQGTGNTIYF
CDR3 DNA: TGTGCCAGCAGCCCTCGACAGGGAACGGGAAACACCATATATTTT
CDR3 length: 15
V gene: TRBV7-2
clone size: NA
D gene: TRBD1
J gene: TRBJ1-3

CDR3 protein: CASSQHRGTEAFF
CDR3 DNA: TGTGCCAGCAGTCAACACAGGGGCACTGAAGCTTTCTTT
CDR3 length: 13
V gene: TRBV28
clone size: NA
D gene: TRBD1
J gene: TRBJ1-1

CDR3 protein: CSVAEGRETQYF
CDR3 DNA: TGCAGCGTTGCCGAGGGCCGAGAGACCCAGTACTTC
CDR3 length: 12
V gene: TRBV29-1
clone size: NA
D gene: NA
J gene: TRBJ2-5

CDR3 protein: CASSQDPTSGGPADTQYF
CDR3 DNA: TGTGCCAGCAGCCAAGACCCGACTAGCGGGGGGCCTGCAGATACGCAGTATTTT
CDR3 length: 18
V gene: TRBV4-2
clone size: NA
D gene: TRBD2
J gene: TRBJ2-3

CDR3 protein: CASSQGGLTEAFF
CDR3 DNA: TGTGCCAGCAGCCAAGGGGGCTTAACTGAAGCTTTCTTT
CDR3 length: 13
V gene: TRBV4-2
clone size: NA
D gene: NA
J gene: TRBJ1-1

CDR3 protein: CASSLTLNQPQHF
CDR3 DNA: TGTGCCAGCAGCTTAACCCTCAATCAGCCCCAGCATTTT
CDR3 length: 13
V gene: TRBV7-3
clone size: once
D gene: NA
J gene: TRBJ1-5

CDR3 protein: CASLGQSETQYF
CDR3 DNA: TGCGCCAGCCTTGGACAGTCGGAGACCCAGTACTTC
CDR3 length: 12
V gene: TRBV5-1
clone size: NA
D gene: NA
J gene: TRBJ2-5

CDR3 protein: CASSQQGLNTIYF
CDR3 DNA: TGTGCCAGTAGTCAGCAGGGGTTAAACACCATATATTTT
CDR3 length: 13
V gene: TRBV19
clone size: NA
D gene: NA
J gene: TRBJ1-3

CDR3 protein: CASSIPGRASYEQYF
CDR3 DNA: TGTGCCAGTAGTATCCCAGGGAGGGCGTCCTACGAGCAGTACTTC
CDR3 length: 15
V gene: TRBV19
clone size: NA
D gene: TRBD2
J gene: TRBJ2-7

CDR3 protein: CASSRDSTNQPQHF
CDR3 DNA: TGTGCCAGTAGCCGAGACAGTACAAATCAGCCCCAGCATTTT
CDR3 length: 14
V gene: TRBV19
clone size: NA
D gene: NA
J gene: TRBJ1-5

CDR3 protein: CAGRDRMNSPLHF
CDR3 DNA: TGTGCCGGCCGGGACAGGATGAATTCACCCCTCCACTTT
CDR3 length: 13
V gene: TRBV28
clone size: NA
D gene: TRBD1
J gene: TRBJ1-6

CDR3 protein: CATSDSRVGRRPDTQYF
CDR3 DNA: TGTGCCACCAGTGATTCACGGGTCGGTCGGCGCCCAGATACGCAGTATTTT
CDR3 length: 17
V gene: TRBV24-1
clone size: NA
D gene: NA
J gene: TRBJ2-3

CDR3 protein: CASSLGGQSDSPLHF
CDR3 DNA: TGTGCCAGCAGTTTGGGGGGACAGAGCGATTCACCCCTCCACTTT
CDR3 length: 15
V gene: TRBV27
clone size: NA
D gene: TRBD1
J gene: TRBJ1-6

CDR3 protein: CSVRQGYTEAFF
CDR3 DNA: TGCAGCGTCAGACAGGGCTACACTGAAGCTTTCTTT
CDR3 length: 12
V gene: TRBV29-1
clone size: NA
D gene: TRBD1
J gene: TRBJ1-1

CDR3 protein: CAWSPFERGRYGYTF
CDR3 DNA: TGTGCCTGGAGCCCCTTTGAAAGGGGGAGATATGGCTACACCTTC
CDR3 length: 15
V gene: TRBV30
clone size: once
D gene: NA
J gene: TRBJ1-2

CDR3 protein: CASSLGQITGELFF
CDR3 DNA: TGTGCCAGCTCACTCGGACAAATCACCGGGGAGCTGTTTTTT
CDR3 length: 14
V gene: TRBV18
clone size: NA
D gene: NA
J gene: TRBJ2-2

CDR3 protein: CASSRVVNEQFF
CDR3 DNA: TGTGCCAGCAGCCGAGTGGTCAATGAGCAGTTCTTC
CDR3 length: 12
V gene: TRBV3-1/TRBV3-2
clone size: many
D gene: NA
J gene: TRBJ2-1

CDR3 protein: CASSYPGHFEPLNQPQHF
CDR3 DNA: TGTGCCAGCAGTTACCCGGGACACTTCGAACCGTTAAATCAGCCCCAGCATTTT
CDR3 length: 18
V gene: TRBV6-2/TRBV6-3
clone size: NA
D gene: NA
J gene: TRBJ1-5

CDR3 protein: CASSLAGASYEQYF
CDR3 DNA: TGTGCCAGCAGTTTAGCGGGGGCATCCTACGAGCAGTACTTC
CDR3 length: 14
V gene: TRBV6-5
clone size: NA
D gene: TRBD2
J gene: TRBJ2-7

CDR3 protein: CASSQGGGNTGELFF
CDR3 DNA: TGTGCCAGCAGCCAAGGGGGGGGCAACACCGGGGAGCTGTTTTTT
CDR3 length: 15
V gene: TRBV3-1/TRBV3-2
clone size: NA
D gene: NA
J gene: TRBJ2-2

CDR3 protein: CASSPQFGQGQTEAFF
CDR3 DNA: TGTGCCAGCAGCCCACAGTTCGGCCAGGGGCAAACTGAAGCTTTCTTT
CDR3 length: 16
V gene: TRBV5-4
clone size: NA
D gene: NA
J gene: TRBJ1-1

CDR3 protein: CASSLEGGRAYEQYF
CDR3 DNA: TGTGCCAGCAGCTTGGAAGGGGGCAGGGCCTACGAGCAGTACTTC
CDR3 length: 15
V gene: TRBV5-4
clone size: NA
D gene: TRBD1
J gene: TRBJ2-7

CDR3 protein: CASSLGLNTEAFF
CDR3 DNA: TGTGCCAGCAGTTTGGGGCTGAACACTGAAGCTTTCTTT
CDR3 length: 13
V gene: TRBV27
clone size: NA
D gene: NA
J gene: TRBJ1-1

CDR3 protein: CASSLEKGGGDYEQYF
CDR3 DNA: TGTGCCAGCAGCTTAGAAAAAGGAGGAGGGGACTACGAGCAGTACTTC
CDR3 length: 16
V gene: TRBV11-3
clone size: many
D gene: NA
J gene: TRBJ2-7

CDR3 protein: CASSFVTGATQPQHF
CDR3 DNA: TGTGCCAGCAGTTTCGTGACAGGGGCGACGCAGCCCCAGCATTTT
CDR3 length: 15
V gene: TRBV28
clone size: NA
D gene: TRBD1
J gene: TRBJ1-5

CDR3 protein: CASSQETPTGYDNEQFF
CDR3 DNA: TGCGCCAGCAGCCAAGAAACCCCGACAGGGTATGACAATGAGCAGTTCTTC
CDR3 length: 17
V gene: TRBV4-1
clone size: NA
D gene: TRBD1
J gene: TRBJ2-1

CDR3 protein: CASSPTNRGSNQPQHF
CDR3 DNA: TGTGCCAGCAGCCCTACTAACAGGGGAAGCAATCAGCCCCAGCATTTT
CDR3 length: 16
V gene: TRBV28
clone size: NA
D gene: TRBD1
J gene: TRBJ1-5

CDR3 protein: CASSPDRGDSPLHF
CDR3 DNA: TGTGCCAGCAGCCCGGACAGGGGAGATTCACCCCTCCACTTT
CDR3 length: 14
V gene: TRBV11-3
clone size: NA
D gene: TRBD1
J gene: TRBJ1-6

CDR3 protein: CASSMLSTGSSYNEQFF
CDR3 DNA: TGTGCCAGTAGTATGCTCTCGACGGGGAGCTCCTACAATGAGCAGTTCTTC
CDR3 length: 17
V gene: TRBV19
clone size: NA
D gene: NA
J gene: TRBJ2-1

CDR3 protein: CAWSEGTVNTEAFF
CDR3 DNA: TGTGCCTGGAGTGAGGGGACAGTGAACACTGAAGCTTTCTTT
CDR3 length: 14
V gene: TRBV30
clone size: NA
D gene: TRBD1
J gene: TRBJ1-1

CDR3 protein: CATSRDLQFSDTQYF
CDR3 DNA: TGTGCCACCAGCAGAGATCTTCAGTTTTCAGATACGCAGTATTTT
CDR3 length: 15
V gene: TRBV15
clone size: NA
D gene: NA
J gene: TRBJ2-3

CDR3 protein: CASSMGSRGRYQPQHF
CDR3 DNA: TGTGCCAGTAGTATGGGGTCCAGGGGTAGGTATCAGCCCCAGCATTTT
CDR3 length: 16
V gene: TRBV19
clone size: NA
D gene: NA
J gene: TRBJ1-5

CDR3 protein: CASSQLSGGRTDTQYF
CDR3 DNA: TGTGCCAGCAGCCAATTATCGGGGGGGCGCACAGATACGCAGTATTTT
CDR3 length: 16
V gene: TRBV4-2
clone size: NA
D gene: TRBD2
J gene: TRBJ2-3

CDR3 protein: CASSPRDNNQPQHF
CDR3 DNA: TGTGCCAGTAGTCCCCGGGACAACAATCAGCCCCAGCATTTT
CDR3 length: 14
V gene: TRBV19
clone size: once
D gene: NA
J gene: TRBJ1-5

CDR3 protein: CASSYRGQGSYEQYF
CDR3 DNA: TGTGCCAGCAGTTACAGGGGACAGGGTTCCTACGAGCAGTACTTC
CDR3 length: 15
V gene: TRBV6-5
clone size: NA
D gene: TRBD1
J gene: TRBJ2-7

CDR3 protein: CASRGGGSWTEAFF
CDR3 DNA: TGTGCCAGCAGAGGAGGTGGGAGCTGGACTGAAGCTTTCTTT
CDR3 length: 14
V gene: TRBV21-1
clone size: NA
D gene: NA
J gene: TRBJ1-1

CDR3 protein: CASSLGQGASGNTIYF
CDR3 DNA: TGTGCCAGCTCACTGGGACAGGGGGCTTCTGGAAACACCATATATTTT
CDR3 length: 16
V gene: TRBV18
clone size: NA
D gene: TRBD1
J gene: TRBJ1-3

CDR3 protein: CASSLTGHEQFF
CDR3 DNA: TGTGCCAGCAGTTTAACAGGTCATGAGCAGTTCTTC
CDR3 length: 12
V gene: TRBV28
clone size: NA
D gene: NA
J gene: TRBJ2-1

CDR3 protein: CASSLDSGGSPATEAFF
CDR3 DNA: TGTGCCAGCAGTCTTGACAGCGGGGGTTCGCCGGCCACTGAAGCTTTCTTT
CDR3 length: 17
V gene: TRBV2
clone size: few
D gene: NA
J gene: TRBJ1-1

CDR3 protein: CASSSGQVYTEAFF
CDR3 DNA: TGTGCCAGCAGCTCCGGACAGGTGTACACTGAAGCTTTCTTT
CDR3 length: 14
V gene: TRBV5-4
clone size: NA
D gene: TRBD1
J gene: TRBJ1-1

CDR3 protein: CASSLEGQGVRETQYF
CDR3 DNA: TGTGCCAGCAGTTTAGAGGGACAGGGGGTCCGAGAGACCCAGTACTTC
CDR3 length: 16
V gene: TRBV28
clone size: NA
D gene: TRBD1
J gene: TRBJ2-5

CDR3 protein: CASRQTTGLSAIHQPQHF
CDR3 DNA: TGTGCCAGCAGACAAACGACAGGGCTCTCCGCCATCCATCAGCCCCAGCATTTT
CDR3 length: 18
V gene: TRBV2
clone size: few
D gene: TRBD1
J gene: TRBJ1-5

CDR3 protein: CASSLETGKETQYF
CDR3 DNA: TGTGCCAGCAGCTTGGAGACAGGGAAAGAGACCCAGTACTTC
CDR3 length: 14
V gene: TRBV7-8
clone size: NA
D gene: TRBD1
J gene: TRBJ2-5

CDR3 protein: CASRRQGQNTEAFF
CDR3 DNA: TGTGCCAGCAGACGACAGGGACAGAACACTGAAGCTTTCTTT
CDR3 length: 14
V gene: TRBV25-1
clone size: once
D gene: TRBD1
J gene: TRBJ1-1

CDR3 protein: CASSQDNYNEQFF
CDR3 DNA: TGCGCCAGCAGCCAAGATAACTACAATGAGCAGTTCTTC
CDR3 length: 13
V gene: TRBV4-1
clone size: NA
D gene: NA
J gene: TRBJ2-1

CDR3 protein: CATSDKMDRAQETQYF
CDR3 DNA: TGTGCCACCAGTGACAAAATGGACAGGGCCCAAGAGACCCAGTACTTC
CDR3 length: 16
V gene: TRBV24-1
clone size: NA
D gene: TRBD1
J gene: TRBJ2-5

CDR3 protein: CASSLGQGPYEQYF
CDR3 DNA: TGTGCCAGCAGCTTGGGACAGGGGCCCTACGAGCAGTACTTC
CDR3 length: 14
V gene: TRBV5-5
clone size: NA
D gene: TRBD1
J gene: TRBJ2-7

CDR3 protein: CASSEAPGQGYEQYF
CDR3 DNA: TGTGCCAGCAGTGAAGCACCGGGACAGGGGTACGAGCAGTACTTC
CDR3 length: 15
V gene: TRBV2
clone size: NA
D gene: TRBD1
J gene: TRBJ2-7

CDR3 protein: CAWSSAGAPYGYTF
CDR3 DNA: TGTGCCTGGAGTTCAGCAGGGGCCCCCTATGGCTACACCTTC
CDR3 length: 14
V gene: TRBV30
clone size: NA
D gene: NA
J gene: TRBJ1-2

CDR3 protein: CASRPQGIYQPQHF
CDR3 DNA: TGTGCCAGCAGGCCACAGGGGATCTATCAGCCCCAGCATTTT
CDR3 length: 14
V gene: TRBV6-5
clone size: once
D gene: TRBD1
J gene: TRBJ1-5

CDR3 protein: CASSEAPGSGWGYTF
CDR3 DNA: TGTGCCAGCAGTGAAGCTCCCGGGTCGGGGTGGGGCTACACCTTC
CDR3 length: 15
V gene: TRBV6-1
clone size: few
D gene: NA
J gene: TRBJ1-2

CDR3 protein: CASSPRLRSGELFF
CDR3 DNA: TGTGCCAGCAGCCCCCGCCTACGCTCCGGGGAGCTGTTTTTT
CDR3 length: 14
V gene: TRBV11-3
clone size: NA
D gene: NA
J gene: TRBJ2-2

CDR3 protein: CAWSVRGGEQYF
CDR3 DNA: TGTGCCTGGAGTGTACGGGGTGGCGAGCAGTACTTC
CDR3 length: 12
V gene: TRBV30
clone size: once
D gene: NA
J gene: TRBJ2-7

CDR3 protein: CASRDYRNSNQPQHF
CDR3 DNA: TGTGCCAGCAGGGACTACAGAAATAGCAATCAGCCCCAGCATTTT
CDR3 length: 15
V gene: TRBV6-5
clone size: NA
D gene: NA
J gene: TRBJ1-5

CDR3 protein: CASRLRQDSGNTIYF
CDR3 DNA: TGTGCCAGCCGCCTTCGTCAGGACTCTGGAAACACCATATATTTT
CDR3 length: 15
V gene: TRBV6-5
clone size: NA
D gene: NA
J gene: TRBJ1-3

CDR3 protein: CASSHIGAVETQYF
CDR3 DNA: TGTGCCAGCAGCCATATTGGGGCCGTGGAGACCCAGTACTTC
CDR3 length: 14
V gene: TRBV14
clone size: NA
D gene: NA
J gene: TRBJ2-5